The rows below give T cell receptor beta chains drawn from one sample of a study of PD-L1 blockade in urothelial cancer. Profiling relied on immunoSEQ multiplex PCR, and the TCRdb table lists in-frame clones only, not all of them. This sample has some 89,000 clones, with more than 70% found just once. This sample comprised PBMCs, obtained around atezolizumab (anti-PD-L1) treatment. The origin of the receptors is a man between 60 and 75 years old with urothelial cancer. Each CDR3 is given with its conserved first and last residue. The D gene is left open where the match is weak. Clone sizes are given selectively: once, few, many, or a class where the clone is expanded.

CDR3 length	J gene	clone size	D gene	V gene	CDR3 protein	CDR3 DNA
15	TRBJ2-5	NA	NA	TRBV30	CAWSSPRAGQETQYF	TGTGCCTGGAGTTCCCCCCGGGCAGGGCAAGAGACCCAGTACTTC
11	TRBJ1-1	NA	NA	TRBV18	CASSSTGAAFF	TGTGCCAGCTCATCTACAGGAGCAGCTTTCTTT
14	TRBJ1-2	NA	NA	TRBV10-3	CAISEGQTYYGYTF	TGTGCCATCAGTGAGGGGCAGACCTACTATGGCTACACCTTC
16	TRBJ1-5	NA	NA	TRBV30	CAWSVPGGISNQPQHF	TGTGCCTGGAGTGTACCGGGAGGGATTAGCAATCAGCCCCAGCATTTT
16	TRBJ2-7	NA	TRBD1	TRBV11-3	CASSSPITGDDYEQYF	TGTGCCAGCAGCTCGCCCATAACAGGGGACGACTACGAGCAGTACTTC
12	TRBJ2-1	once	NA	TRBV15	CATSSRRHEQFF	TGTGCCACCAGCAGCCGTCGTCATGAGCAGTTCTTC
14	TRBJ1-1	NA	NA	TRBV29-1	CSVVVRGLNTEAFF	TGCAGCGTTGTGGTCCGGGGGTTGAACACTGAAGCTTTCTTT
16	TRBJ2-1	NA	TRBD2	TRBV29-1	CSVEYLRGSSYNEQFF	TGCAGCGTTGAGTACCTGCGGGGGAGCTCCTACAATGAGCAGTTCTTC
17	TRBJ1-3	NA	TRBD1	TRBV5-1	CASSLAAGQHSGNTIYF	TGCGCCAGCAGCTTGGCCGCGGGACAGCACTCTGGAAACACCATATATTTT
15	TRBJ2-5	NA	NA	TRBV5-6	CASSLARQGKETQYF	TGTGCCAGCAGCTTGGCCCGGCAGGGGAAAGAGACCCAGTACTTC
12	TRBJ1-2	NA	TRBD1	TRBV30	CAWDRVLYGYTF	TGTGCCTGGGACAGGGTTTTGTATGGCTACACCTTC
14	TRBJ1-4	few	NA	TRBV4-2	CASSPRETNEKLFF	TGTGCCAGCAGCCCTCGTGAGACTAATGAAAAACTGTTTTTT
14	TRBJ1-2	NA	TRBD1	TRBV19	CASGTAQQVYGYTF	TGTGCCAGTGGGACAGCCCAACAAGTTTATGGCTACACCTTC